The sample holds many counts of the clone carrying this T cell receptor beta chain. This entry comes from a study of molecular identifiers for immune sequencing clone quantification. One entry per CDR3 protein, called by TCRdb with MiXCR from the PCR reads. The table includes 68,000 or so distinct CDR3 sequences, over 15% detected once. CDR3 length: 16 residues. The germline V and J ends were trimmed by 5 bases and 1 base, with 16 bases remaining between them. Germline lookup yields CDR1 SEHNR and CDR2 FQNEAQ (reference sequence). The authors gated naive CD8 T cells as CD8+CD4-CCR7+CD45RA+ for sorting.

Sequencing used naive CD8+ T cells from blood, with Jurkat cell RNA spiked in. Subset meaning: FACS-sorted CD8+CD4-CCR7+CD45RA+ naive T cells. The receptor comes from a human donor in good health. Some libraries in this study had Jurkat cell RNA spiked in. This chain joins TRBV7-9 and TRBJ2-3; D ambiguous. The CDR3: CASSPLTGWGTDTQYF. The DNA for the CDR3 is TGTGCCAGCAGCCCACTGACCGGATGGGGCACAGATACGCAGTATTTT.